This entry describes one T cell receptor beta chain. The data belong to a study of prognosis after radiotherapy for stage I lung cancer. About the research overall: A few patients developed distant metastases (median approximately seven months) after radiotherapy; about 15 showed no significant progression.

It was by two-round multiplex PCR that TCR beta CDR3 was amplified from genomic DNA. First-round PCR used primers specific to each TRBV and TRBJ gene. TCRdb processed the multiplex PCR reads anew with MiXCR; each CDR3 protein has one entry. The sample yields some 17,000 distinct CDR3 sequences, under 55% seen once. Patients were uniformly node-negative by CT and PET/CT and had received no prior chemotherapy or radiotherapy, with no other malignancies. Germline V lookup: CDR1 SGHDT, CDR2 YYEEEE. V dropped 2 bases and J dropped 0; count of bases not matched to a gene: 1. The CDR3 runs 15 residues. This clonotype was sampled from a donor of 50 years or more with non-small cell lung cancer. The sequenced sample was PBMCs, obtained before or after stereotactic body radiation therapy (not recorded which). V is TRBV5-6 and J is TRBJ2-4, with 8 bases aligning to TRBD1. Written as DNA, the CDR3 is TGTGCCAGCAGCTTACAGGGGGTAGCCAAAAACATTCAGTACTTC. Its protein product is CASSLQGVAKNIQYF.